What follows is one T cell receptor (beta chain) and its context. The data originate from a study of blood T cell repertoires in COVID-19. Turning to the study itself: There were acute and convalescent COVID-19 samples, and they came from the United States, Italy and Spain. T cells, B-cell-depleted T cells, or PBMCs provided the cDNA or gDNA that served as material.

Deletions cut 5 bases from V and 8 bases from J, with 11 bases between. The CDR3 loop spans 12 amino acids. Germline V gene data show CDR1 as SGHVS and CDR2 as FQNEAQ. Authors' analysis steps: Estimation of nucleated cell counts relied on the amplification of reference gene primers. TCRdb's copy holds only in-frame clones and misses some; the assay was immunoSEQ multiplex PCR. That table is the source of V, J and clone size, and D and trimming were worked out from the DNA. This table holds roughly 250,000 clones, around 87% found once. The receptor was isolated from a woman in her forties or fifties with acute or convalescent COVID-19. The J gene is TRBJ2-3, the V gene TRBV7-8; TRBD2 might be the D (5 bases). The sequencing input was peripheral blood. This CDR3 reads CASSRTLGTQYF. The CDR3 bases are TGTGCCAGCAGCCGGACTCTAGGTACGCAGTATTTT.